This is a list of T cell receptor beta chains from one sample in a study of T cell responses to AZD1222 COVID-19 vaccine. Here immunoSEQ multiplex PCR was the method, and the copy in TCRdb shows in-frame clones only, minus some. This sample has tens of thousands of clones, with less than 90% found just once. The sample in question was peripheral blood, obtained on day 0 of AZD1222 vaccination. The source is an adult in good health. Each CDR3 is given with its conserved first and last residue.

j_call v_call cdr3_aa
TRBJ2-5 TRBV28 CASWDSSETQYF
TRBJ1-1 TRBV7-9 CASGPGISVTEAFF
TRBJ2-1 TRBV2 CASIHQGTSNNEQFF
TRBJ2-7 TRBV6-5 CASTTGTGGFHEQYF
TRBJ2-2 TRBV6-4 CASSDLGEGAHTGELFF
TRBJ1-6 TRBV7-9 CASSTMTGAGNSPLHF
TRBJ2-3 TRBV19 CASSFTAGGSDTQYF
TRBJ1-1 TRBV14 CASSQVAWGLRTEAFF
TRBJ2-3 TRBV6-2/TRBV6-3 CASSASGQGTDTQYF
TRBJ1-2 TRBV2 CASRLGQGVNGYTF
TRBJ2-1 TRBV4-3 CASSQGLTRRSNEQFF
TRBJ1-4 TRBV7-8 CASSLHPEKLFF
TRBJ1-6 TRBV6-1 CASSDDRTNSPLHF
TRBJ1-4 TRBV13 CASSAGQGSEKLFF
TRBJ1-2 TRBV27 CASSAGTGTTNYGYTF
TRBJ2-5 TRBV27 CASSLAGAGETQYF
TRBJ2-5 TRBV3-1/TRBV3-2 CASSRPGHPQETQYF
TRBJ2-3 TRBV7-3 CASSSQLGTTDTQYF
TRBJ2-5 TRBV3-1/TRBV3-2 CASSQGYETQYF
TRBJ1-2 TRBV19 CASSIALGSRWLGYTF
TRBJ1-2 TRBV27 CASSLQGARGYTF
TRBJ1-1 TRBV5-1 CASRSGANTEAFF
TRBJ2-7 TRBV9 CASSVELAASSYEQYF
TRBJ1-5 TRBV10-2 CASSARGGSNQPQHF
TRBJ2-3 TRBV10-2 CASRDPGTSGVTDTQYF
TRBJ2-7 TRBV6-2/TRBV6-3 CASSHLGVSSSYEQYF